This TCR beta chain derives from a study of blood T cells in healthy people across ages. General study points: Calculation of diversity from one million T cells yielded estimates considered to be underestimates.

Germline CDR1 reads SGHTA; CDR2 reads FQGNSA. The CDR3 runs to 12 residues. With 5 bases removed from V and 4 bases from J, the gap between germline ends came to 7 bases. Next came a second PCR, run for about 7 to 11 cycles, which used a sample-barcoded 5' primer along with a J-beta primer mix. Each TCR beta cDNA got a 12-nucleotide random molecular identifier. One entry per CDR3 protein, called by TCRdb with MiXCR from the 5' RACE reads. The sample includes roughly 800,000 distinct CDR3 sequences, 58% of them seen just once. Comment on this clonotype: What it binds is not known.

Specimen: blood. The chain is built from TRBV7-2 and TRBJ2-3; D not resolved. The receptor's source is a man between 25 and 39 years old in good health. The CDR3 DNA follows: TGTGCCAGCAGCCACAGAGCAGATACGCAGTATTTT. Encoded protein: CASSHRADTQYF. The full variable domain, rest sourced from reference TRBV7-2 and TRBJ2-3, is GAGVSQSPSNKVTEKGKDVELRCDPISGHTALYWYRQSLGQGLEFLIYFQGNSAPDKSGLPSDRFSAERTGGSVSTLTIQRTQQEDSAVYLCASSHRADTQYFGPGTRLTVL.